These T cell receptor beta chains were read from a single sample in a study of T cells expressing NK-cell markers. From the 5' RACE reads, TCRdb lists one entry per CDR3 protein and no DNA. The ten top clones account for over 4%, within a sample of roughly 380,000 distinct CDR3 sequences. Input material: blood T cells: a sorted CD56 or NKG2C T cell subset, CD4+ or CD8+ T cells, or bulk PBMC T cells (not recorded which). The source of these receptors is a man aged 18 to 70 in good health. Each CDR3 is given with its conserved first and last residue. The order of the fields is V gene, J gene, CDR3 protein.

TRBV6-2/TRBV6-3,TRBJ2-5,CASRPQVRETQYF
TRBV7-2,TRBJ2-7,CASSLEAGDSSYEQYF
TRBV12-3/TRBV12-4,TRBJ2-5,CASSDETGGGETQYF
TRBV6-5,TRBJ1-3,CASSYGHPSGNTIYF
TRBV12-3/TRBV12-4,TRBJ2-2,CASSNRDNTSTGELFF
TRBV5-1,TRBJ1-5,CASSLDVGIQPQHF
TRBV29-1,TRBJ1-2,CSVEIPNYGGVKYGYTF
TRBV11-3,TRBJ2-2,CASSLVRGTGELFF
TRBV20-1,TRBJ2-3,CSAGGTSGGLLTDTQYF
TRBV5-8,TRBJ1-2,CASSLGPNTVYGYTF
TRBV5-1,TRBJ1-6,CASSLAPGSRSNSPLHF
TRBV5-4,TRBJ2-1,CASSGAREINEQFF
TRBV10-3,TRBJ1-5,CAISQTGDQPQHF
TRBV3-1,TRBJ2-7,CASSHQPGRSYEQYF
TRBV20-1,TRBJ2-5,CSAIDSRRGVETQYF
TRBV3-1,TRBJ2-6,CASSRSGTGANVLTF
TRBV6-5,TRBJ1-4,CASNPGGLKVEKLFF
TRBV20-1,TRBJ2-1,CSAPRFGDEQFF
TRBV7-6,TRBJ1-4,CASSLRGGDRGHEKLFF
TRBV2,TRBJ2-7,CASSEVRLKHGEQYF
TRBV3-1,TRBJ2-2,CASSQWLVRRDVPNTGELFF
TRBV6-5,TRBJ2-3,CASSPGLATQYF
TRBV6-6,TRBJ2-1,CASSSKTGTEQFF
TRBV2,TRBJ2-5,CASSRLAGKQETQYF
TRBV29-1,TRBJ2-3,CSIVAGAVDTQYF
TRBV14,TRBJ1-1,CASSQDLGAEAFF
TRBV5-6,TRBJ1-2,CASSAIFTNYGYTF